The clone carrying this T cell receptor beta chain has just a few counts. The antigen remains unidentified. This sample is part of a study of tumor-infiltrating lymphocytes in localized non-small cell lung cancer. Turning to the study itself: The cohort mixed smokers and never-smokers, several histologies, and some post-neoadjuvant-chemotherapy samples.

Overall study findings and caveats: Tumors had more T cell infiltration than uninvolved lung, per TCRbeta sequencing and CD3 counts. TCR sequencing covered a subset of patients with enough tissue.

The protocol was immunoSEQ multiplex PCR, while the TCRdb copy is restricted to in-frame clones and leaves out a portion. This sample has some 2,600 clones; 55% occur once, and the top ten carry approximately 22%. The germline V and J ends were trimmed by 2 bases and 10 bases, with 7 bases remaining between them. The germline V gene has CDR1 SGDLS and CDR2 YYNGEE. This CDR3 has 11 amino acids. Sequenced material: uninvolved lung tissue not adjacent to the tumor. The receptor was isolated from a human donor with non-small cell lung cancer. V and J are TRBV9 and TRBJ2-1, with a tentative D call TRBD2 (6 bases). CDR3 loop: CASSVAGEQFF. The CDR3 DNA follows: TGTGCCAGCAGCGTCGCGGGGGAGCAGTTCTTC.